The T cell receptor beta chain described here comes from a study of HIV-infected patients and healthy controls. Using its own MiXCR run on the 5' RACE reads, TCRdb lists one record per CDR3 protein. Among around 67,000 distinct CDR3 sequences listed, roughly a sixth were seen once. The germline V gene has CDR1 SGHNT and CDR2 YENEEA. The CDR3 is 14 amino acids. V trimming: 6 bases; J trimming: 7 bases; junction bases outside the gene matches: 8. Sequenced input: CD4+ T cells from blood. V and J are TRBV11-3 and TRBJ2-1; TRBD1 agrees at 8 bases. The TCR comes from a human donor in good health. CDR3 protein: CASRRSGGGNEQFF. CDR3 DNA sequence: TGTGCCAGCAGGAGGTCAGGGGGCGGGAATGAGCAGTTCTTC.